This T cell receptor beta chain was identified during a study of beta chain features in type 1 diabetes (dated by TCRdb to 2016 to 2019). For the wider study: Mean age, gender distribution, total cell number and subset yield were not different between patients and healthy donors. A total of 85 million to 140 million sorted cells were examined across all samples, and a strong correlation was observed between cell number per subset and RNA yield. Naive and central memory subsets were obtained from all 30 or so donors, but regulatory and stem cell-like memory subsets were isolated from only 8 patients and roughly 8 healthy donors. The study compared TCRB repertoires of sorted circulating CD4+ T cell subsets between recently diagnosed type 1 diabetes patients and matched healthy donors. Here is what the overall study found, with its caveats: The naive, central memory and regulatory TCRB repertoires appeared to resemble one another more closely among patients than among healthy donors. PCR might favor shorter templates, but patient and control samples were amplified and corrected together, so any skew would affect both groups equally. Because small numbers of individuals were included in the HLA sub-analyses, any influence of HLA type on TCRB rearrangement was left unresolved. At VDJ recombination sites, type 1 diabetes patients had fewer insertions and more deleted nucleotides, which implies abnormalities in thymic rearrangement. A moderate but significant shortening of TCRB CDR3 length was observed in type 1 diabetes patients in all four CD4+ subsets. Because cDNA was sequenced instead of genomic DNA, highly expressing activated cells could be over-represented, though the groups showed no difference in activation or CD3 levels.

All of the isolated RNA was reverse transcribed with the High Capacity cDNA Reverse Transcription Kit, so expressed TCRB transcripts were sequenced. Deep immunoSEQ sequencing was applied to naive, central memory and regulatory T cell samples, giving an average of about 3.4 million total reads per sample. Sorted cells were lysed in RLT buffer, and RNA was extracted using DNase-treated RNeasy Micro or Mini kits according to cell number. To prevent cross-contamination, each cell subset was processed individually, whereas patient and healthy donor samples were processed jointly. The immunoSEQ multiplex PCR was used to amplify TCRB sequences from cDNA, generating 87-bp fragments that spanned the CDR3 region. Sequencing of the amplicons was done on the Illumina HiSeq platform. The authors' pipeline ran thus. Synthetic template baselines were used to correct PCR bias computationally, reads within Hamming distance 2 were collapsed together, and singletons that could not be merged were discarded. Reads were aligned against IMGT to assign V, D and J genes, CDR3 length and insertions or deletions at six rearrangement sites. Within each subset, clonotype counts were normalized to sorted cell number, after which true diversity and Gini coefficients were computed with the tcR R package. Repertoire sharing was quantified using the overlap coefficient calculated on TCRB nucleotide sequences. Out-of-frame TCRB sequences from naive cells were analyzed to stand in for the pre-selection repertoire. TCRdb obtained this table from immuneACCESS and retained in-frame rearrangements with V and J assigned. These tables miss some clones; where compared with another copy, unresolved V genes account for less than half of the shortfall, and the remainder is unexplained. From that table come the V and J calls and clone size; the DNA was used to work out D and trimming. For this sample there are under 450,000 clones; about 14% appear just once. The top ten clones comprise 0.035% to 0.045% of the sample.

On this clone: This receptor's antigen is unknown. No base-level quality is on record; no much larger clone is a single base apart.

From each donor, a single peripheral blood sample of around 120 mL on average was drawn into heparinised tubes. A BD FACSAria II and a panel including CD45RO, CCR7, CD25, CD127, CD95 and CD27 were used to sort naive, central memory, regulatory and stem cell-like memory CD4+ T cells. Every sorted population had a purity above 98%. PBMCs were isolated right away by Lymphoprep density gradient centrifugation and were stained directly, without culture. So that batch effects would be minimized, each experiment stained and sorted samples in pairs, pairing one healthy donor with one patient. V is reduced by 0 bases and J by 7 bases, leaving a spacing of 16 bases between them. From the germline V gene, CDR1 is SGHDT and CDR2 is YYEEEE. Its CDR3 holds 15 amino acids, cysteine through phenylalanine. Here the CDR3 DNA is all that survives: 45 bases in frame from base 1.

Sequencing was carried out using naive CD4+ T cells from blood. The intended sense of this specimen's cell subset or site label: true naive CD4+ T cells. This sequence was found in a man aged 25 to 45 in good health. Rearrangement joined TRBV5-6 to TRBJ2-5; TRBD2 is perhaps the D gene, given 6 matching bases. CDR3 reads: CASSLAGLPGRTQYF. The DNA is TGTGCCAGCAGCTTGGCTGGACTACCGGGACGGACCCAGTACTTC.